This TCR beta chain was captured in a study of shared clonotypes between healthy human individuals. Background on the study: In total, the donors were a couple of women and a few men aged 18 to 49.

Germline values: CDR1 LNHNV, CDR2 YYDKDF (reference sequence). The CDR3 contains 13 residues. Deletions cut 0 bases from V and 2 bases from J, with 5 bases between. Naive CD8 populations comprised CD45RO-negative cells positively selected for CCR7, excluding terminally differentiated effector memory CD45RA+ cells. As regards this clone: No antigen is known for it.

Overall study results and limits: Limited genetic and exposure-history diversity came from having few donors.

Splitting of each subset's genomic DNA was done evenly across several immunoSEQ plates. The method was immunoSEQ multiplex PCR; TCRdb's version includes in-frame clones alone and lacks a portion of them. In the table there are over 800,000 clones, 80% to 95% of which are singletons. The clonotype comes from a man aged 25-40 years in good health. This chain links TRBV15 with TRBJ2-7; D is unclear. The sample comprised naive CD8+ T cells sorted from blood. The chain's CDR3 is CATSRDLPYEQYF. CDR3 DNA: TGTGCCACCAGCAGAGACTTACCCTACGAGCAGTACTTC.